Given below is one T cell receptor (beta chain) in context. Its antigen remains unidentified. The data belong to a study of cytomegalovirus exposure and HLA in healthy donors. Study-wide findings and caveats: While the bulk of TCR sequences proved rare, some public TCRs turned up in many donors.

This CDR3 contains 14 residues. Germline values: CDR1 LNHDA, CDR2 SQIVND (reference sequence). V lost 8 bases and J 1 base, leaving 14 bases between the germline ends. In the PCR, 60 Vbeta and 13 Jbeta primers were used. Clones were read by immunoSEQ multiplex PCR, and TCRdb kept only the in-frame ones, dropping some. In total, the table holds tens of thousands of clones. The sequencing input was PBMCs. The sequence derives from a woman in her 30s in good health and CMV-seropositive. The chain joins TRBV19 to TRBJ1-1; D is perhaps TRBD1 (5 bases). CDR3: CASLDWRGNTEAFF. Written as DNA, the CDR3 is TGTGCCAGTCTCGATTGGAGGGGGAACACTGAAGCTTTCTTT.